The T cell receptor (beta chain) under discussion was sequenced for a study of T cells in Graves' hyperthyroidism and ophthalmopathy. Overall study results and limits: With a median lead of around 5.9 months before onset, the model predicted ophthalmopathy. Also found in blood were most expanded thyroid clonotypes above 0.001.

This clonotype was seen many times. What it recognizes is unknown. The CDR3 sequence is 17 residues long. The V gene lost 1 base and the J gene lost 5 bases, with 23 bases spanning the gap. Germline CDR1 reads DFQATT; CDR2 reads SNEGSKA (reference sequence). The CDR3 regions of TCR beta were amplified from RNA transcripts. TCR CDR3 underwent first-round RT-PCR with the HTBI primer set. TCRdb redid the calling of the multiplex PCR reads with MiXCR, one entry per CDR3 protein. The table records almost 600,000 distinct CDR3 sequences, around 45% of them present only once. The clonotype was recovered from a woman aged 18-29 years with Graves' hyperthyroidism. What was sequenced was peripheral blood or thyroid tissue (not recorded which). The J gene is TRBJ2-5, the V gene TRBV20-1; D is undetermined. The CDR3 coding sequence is TGCAGTGCTAGAGTTCGTGGCAGGCCCTTAGCTGGGGAGACCCAGTACTTC. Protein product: CSARVRGRPLAGETQYF.